This paragraph reports one TCR beta chain. Its antigen is unknown. Use of 60 Vbeta and 13 Jbeta primers characterized the PCR. Measured with immunoSEQ multiplex PCR; TCRdb has only the in-frame clones, and not every one. The data contain approximately 130,000 clones, around three quarters of them singletons. This entry is derived from a study of cytomegalovirus exposure and HLA in healthy donors. Study-wide background: Findings of an earlier analysis included under 140 million unique TCR beta sequences from 190 million or so T cells.

Study-level findings and limits: What a later analysis showed was that several of the most significant clusters appeared linked to common viral pathogens. Researchers reported that a few CMV-associated chains were confirmed in vitro as CMV antigen-specific.

Healthy bone marrow donors made up the donor group. Germline assignment: CDR1 MDHEN and CDR2 SYDVKM. CDR3 length: 13 amino acids. V shed 5 bases and J shed 4 bases, with 11 bases lying between them. The sequenced sample consisted of PBMCs. The rearrangement links TRBV28 to TRBJ1-2; D not resolved. This sequence was found in a man under 40 in good health and CMV-seronegative. CDR3 in DNA: TGTGCCAGCAGTGCACAGCTCACCTATGGCTACACCTTC. Protein product: CASSAQLTYGYTF.